This T cell receptor (beta chain) was captured by sequencing in a study of blood T cell repertoires in COVID-19. Whole-study context: The study drew acute and convalescent COVID-19 samples from the United States, Italy and Spain. PBMCs, B-cell-depleted T cells, or T cells were the source of the cDNA or gDNA that made up the material.

Germline loops: CDR1 SGHVS, CDR2 FQNEAQ. The CDR3 covers 14 residues. V lost 1 base and J lost 7, with 11 bases in between. Authors' methods: Cell counts per sample came from amplifying reference gene primers. Assay: immunoSEQ multiplex PCR; the TCRdb copy retains only in-frame clones and omits some. V, J and clone size were drawn from that table, and D and trimming were deduced from the DNA. The sample carries around 130,000 clones, 60% to 80% recorded once. The receptor was derived from a human donor in a cohort sampled during active COVID-19. The chain joins TRBV7-8 to TRBJ2-1; unclear D gene. The sample taken for sequencing was peripheral blood. The CDR3 sequence: CASSLGAPPNEQFF. In nucleotides, the CDR3 is TGTGCCAGCAGCTTAGGGGCTCCCCCAAATGAGCAGTTCTTC.